This T cell receptor (beta chain) was observed in a study of PD-1 blockade in classical Hodgkin lymphoma. The CDR3 runs to 15 residues. The germline gives CDR1 MDHEN, CDR2 SYDVKM. Deletions cut 6 bases from V and 0 bases from J, with 9 bases between. The data were produced by immunoSEQ multiplex PCR, yet TCRdb's version contains in-frame clones alone and is incomplete. The sample holds about 96,000 clones, roughly 91% seen once. Time point reported: cycle 4 day 1 (C4D1), after more than five weeks of nivolumab. All patients relapsed after autologous stem cell transplantation, and brentuximab vedotin exposure varied.

This sequence joins TRBV28 and TRBJ1-6, with D unclear. The sample here was peripheral blood mononuclear cells (PBMCs), taken before the fourth cycle of nivolumab. This clonotype was sampled from a human donor with classical Hodgkin lymphoma. The CDR3 sequence: CASRSESSYNSPLHF. CDR3 coding DNA: TGTGCCAGCAGAAGCGAGAGCTCCTATAATTCACCCCTCCACTTT.